This T cell receptor (beta chain) is from a study of T cell responses to AZD1222 COVID-19 vaccine (TCRdb year 2021). Describing the broader study: A total of 233 trial participants underwent TCR sequencing, of whom nearly 210 received two doses of AZD1222 and roughly 25 received two doses of the MenACWY control vaccine. Enrollment into the trials was organized by age into subgroups of 18-55, 56-69 and 70-plus years, and those subgroups contained approximately 150, 30 and 60 TCR-sequenced participants, respectively.

Comment on this clone: It has no known antigen specificity. No per-base quality is available; no much larger clone lies one base away.

Including the terminal cysteine and phenylalanine, the CDR3 comprises 15 residues. Of all the DNA, just the CDR3 is kept, 45 bases in frame from base 1. CDR1 and CDR2 are drawn from the germline V gene (reference sequence): MNHEY, SMNVEV. Trimming takes 6 bases from V and 6 bases from J, and the germline ends sit 21 bases apart. The CDR3 regions of human TCRbeta chains were analyzed by immunosequencing. As for the authors' bioinformatics: TCRs in the repertoires were compared against a reference library of SARS-CoV-2-specific TCRs that had been generated with the MIRA antigen-specificity platform. Breadth meant the fraction of unique TCRs that were SARS-CoV-2-associated, whereas depth meant the fraction of total T cells that were SARS-CoV-2-associated. Using the MIRA data, each spike-specific TCR was assigned both to the spike region to which the TCR was reactive and to a CD4 or CD8 class. Log10-transformed breadth and depth values were compared by one-way ANOVA with Sidak's multiple comparisons tests. As stored in TCRdb, this immuneACCESS dataset retains in-frame rearrangements with V and J assigned. A fraction of the clones does not appear; measured against another copy, unresolved V genes explain less than half of the discrepancy, and the remainder lacks a known reason. Clone size and V and J calls were adopted from that table, with D and trimming inferred from the DNA. The sample table records 70,000 to 75,000 clones; roughly 80% of these occur just once. The ten biggest clones cover around 50% of the sample.

In the paper's terms, the time point label means: about 28 days (+/-7) after the second vaccine dose. AZD1222 recipients whose second dose came at about 4 weeks and those whose second dose came at about 12 weeks were combined into one group, since spike-specific TCR depth and breadth did not differ between the two schedules. Samples from vaccinated people were obtained from the UK trials COV001 and COV002, which included a single-blind randomized controlled phase 2/3 trial of AZD1222 (ChAdOx1 nCoV-19) in healthy adults. For TCRbeta chain sequencing, PBMC samples from trial participants were taken at day 0 and at day 28 after the second dose. Summary of the overall study and its limitations: Conclusions about previously exposed vaccinees were limited because only six AZD1222 recipients were SARS-CoV-2 seropositive at baseline. Participants were mostly white British and included more females than males, and it was suggested by the authors that clonal diversity may have been underestimated. Spike-specific TCR breadth and depth rose significantly after two AZD1222 doses compared with day 0 and with MenACWY recipients. In the small 56-69-year group, the increase in depth fell short of significance, most likely because of low power. Because no samples from the day 14 peak response were available, repertoires could be characterized only after the peak T cell response. The vaccine-associated CD4 TCRs covered the entire spike protein, and the dominant responses fell in regions 160-218 and 743-854. Reportedly, almost half of the unique spike-specific TCRs recognized epitopes lying outside the regions that are mutated in the B.1.351 and B.1.1.7 variants.

This sequence was found in an adult who received the AZD1222 COVID-19 vaccine. Recombination joined TRBV27 with TRBJ2-7, and possibly TRBD1, on 6 matching bases. The sample here was peripheral blood, taken 28 days after the second AZD1222 dose. The CDR3 has the sequence CASSFMNRALSEQYF. At the DNA level, the sequence is TGTGCCAGCAGCTTTATGAACAGGGCATTGTCCGAGCAGTACTTC.